The present T cell receptor (beta chain) was sequenced within a study of graft-versus-host responses after intestinal transplantation. Per germline, CDR1 MNHEY and CDR2 SVGAGI. This CDR3 has 16 amino acids. Trimming shortened V by 2 bases and J by 0 bases, and 11 bases separated the two germline ends. Assay: immunoSEQ multiplex PCR; the TCRdb copy retains only in-frame clones and omits some. The profile shows roughly 100,000 clones, about 90% of them singletons. Worth noting for this clone: No antigen is known for it.

The gene calls are TRBV6-5 and TRBJ1-5; D possibly corresponds to TRBD1 (5 bases). Sequenced material: unstimulated CD4+ T cells sorted from spleen or lymph node cells, taken before intestinal transplant. This TCR was sampled from a human donor who received an intestinal transplant. The CDR3 loop reads CASSYAGQGSNQPQHF. CDR3 sequence (DNA): TGTGCCAGCAGTTACGCAGGGCAGGGTAGCAATCAGCCCCAGCATTTT.